The sequence of this T cell receptor (beta chain) was determined in a study of T-cell memory formation after mild COVID-19. Whole-study findings and limits: Contracting CD4+ clones lay largely in CM and EM, with CD8+ ones residing in EMRA. Among clones contracting day 15 to 85, CD4/CD8 was balanced, whereas later expanders leaned CD4+. Nothing showed for sure that second-wave clones peaking on day 37 were SARS-CoV-2 specific.

In TCRdb, the 5' RACE reads were re-called with MiXCR into one record per CDR3 protein. Of fewer than 250,000 distinct CDR3 sequences in the sample, approximately 15% were seen once. Trimming removed 0 bases from V and 0 bases from J; junction bases left unmatched: 1. The CDR3 extends over 18 amino acids. Germline lookup yields CDR1 SGHTA and CDR2 FQGNSA. As to this clonotype: The antigen remains unidentified.

The source of this sequence is an adult woman who had mild COVID-19 (a few samples of this study predate the infection). Cell type and time point are not known. This chain joins TRBV7-2 and TRBJ2-1; the match to TRBD2 covers 14 bases. Source material: PBMCs or a T cell subset sorted from them (not recorded which). The CDR3 DNA sequence: TGTGCCAGCAGCTTAGCCGGGACTAGCGGGAGCTCCTACAATGAGCAGTTCTTC. Its translation: CASSLAGTSGSSYNEQFF.